The 28 T cell receptor beta chains in this list originate from one sample, sequenced in a study of cytomegalovirus exposure and HLA in healthy donors. It was with 60 Vbeta and 13 Jbeta primers that the PCR ran. Clones were sequenced by immunoSEQ multiplex PCR, and TCRdb holds only the in-frame ones, with some missing. Counted here are about 150,000 clones, more than 75% occurring once; the ten biggest clones make up about 15%. Sequencing was performed on PBMCs. The receptor source for this set is a woman in her forties in good health and CMV-seronegative.

This clone was recorded once. This rearrangement joins TRBV7-9 to TRBJ1-4, with 10 bases matching TRBD1. This CDR3 comprises 18 residues. CDR1 and CDR2 from the germline V gene are SEHNR and FQNEAQ (reference sequence). The trim removed 5 bases at V and 0 bases at J, leaving 9 bases unmatched. Written as DNA, the CDR3 is TGTGCCAGCAGCCCAAAGGGGGACAGGGGATCAACTAATGAAAAACTGTTTTTT. This sequence encodes CASSPKGDRGSTNEKLFF.

This clone has only one observation. The gene calls are TRBV27 and TRBJ1-6; D might be TRBD1 (6 bases). The germline V gene has CDR1 MNHEY and CDR2 SMNVEV (reference sequence). Trimming removed 5 bases from V and 9 bases from J, with 17 bases in between. The CDR3 consists of 15 residues. CDR3 DNA: TGTGCCAGCAGTCCGAGGAACAGGGTGGGTTCACCCCTCCACTTT. As protein: CASSPRNRVGSPLHF.

This clone has a handful of counts. V and J are TRBV28 and TRBJ1-3; possible D gene TRBD1, 5 bases. The germline gives CDR1 MDHEN, CDR2 SYDVKM. V lost 5 bases and J lost 2, with 13 bases in between. This CDR3 comprises 15 residues. Here the CDR3 DNA reads TGTGCCAGCAGTCCCGCGGGGGTCCCTGGAAACACCATATATTTT. Translating gives CASSPAGVPGNTIYF.

This sequence joins TRBV2 and TRBJ2-2; TRBD2 is a possible D gene (5 bases). Trimming took off 9 bases at V and 3 bases at J, with 17 bases between the two ends. The CDR3 sequence is 15 residues long. Germline values: CDR1 SNHLY, CDR2 FYNNEI. The CDR3 nucleotides are TGTGCCAGGAGCAGGCCCCGAGGGCACACCGGGGAGCTGTTTTTT. Translation gives CARSRPRGHTGELFF.

This rearrangement joins TRBV6-1 to TRBJ2-5, with D possibly matching TRBD1 (6 bases). CDR1 is MNHNS and CDR2 is SASEGT in the germline V gene. The CDR3 is 14 residues long. V was trimmed by 2 bases and J by 3 bases, leaving 10 bases between them. The CDR3 region has the DNA TGTGCCAGCAGTGAAATGGACAGCGAAGAGACCCAGTACTTC. It specifies CASSEMDSEETQYF.

V usage is TRBV11-2 and J usage is TRBJ1-2; the D gene is possibly TRBD1 (6 bases). Trimming shortened V by 3 bases and J by 0 bases, and 20 bases separated the two germline ends. Germline assignment: CDR1 SGHAT and CDR2 FQNNGV. The CDR3 runs 18 residues. CDR3 loop: CASSFGAWGRFSNYGYTF. The CDR3 nucleotides read TGTGCCAGCAGCTTTGGGGCTTGGGGGCGATTTTCTAACTATGGCTACACCTTC.

This sequence joins TRBV7-8 and TRBJ1-2; D may be TRBD1 (6 bases). V lost 3 bases and J lost 4, with 15 bases in between. The CDR3 extends over 15 amino acids. Germline V gene lookup returns CDR1 SGHVS and CDR2 FQNEAQ. The CDR3 nucleotides are TGTGCCAGCAGCTTTCGGACAGATGGTCGCTATGGCTACACCTTC. Translation gives CASSFRTDGRYGYTF.

V usage is TRBV6-1 and J usage is TRBJ2-7; a weak D match, TRBD2 (5 bases). V lost 3 bases to trimming and J lost 2 bases, with 14 bases between them. The CDR3 consists of 15 residues. Per germline, CDR1 MNHNS and CDR2 SASEGT. The CDR3 is CASSDLARWTYEQYF. The CDR3, as DNA: TGTGCCAGCAGTGACCTAGCACGTTGGACCTACGAGCAGTACTTC.

In this sample, this clone turned up a few times. V and J are TRBV2 and TRBJ1-2; the D gene is possibly TRBD1 (6 bases). The CDR3 is made up of 11 amino acids. CDR1 is SNHLY and CDR2 is FYNNEI in the germline V gene. Between the trimmed V and J ends, which lost 7 bases and 7 bases, there was a span of 10 bases. CDR3 DNA: TGTGCCAGCAATCAGGGGTTTGGCTACACCTTC. Its protein is CASNQGFGYTF.

The chain has TRBV9 and TRBJ2-3, with 8 bases matching TRBD2. There are 13 residues in the CDR3. Germline values: CDR1 SGDLS, CDR2 YYNGEE. Trimming removed 2 bases from V and 8 bases from J; junction bases left unmatched: 4. The CDR3 nucleotides read TGTGCCAGCAGCGTTCAAGCGGGGGCTACGCAGTATTTT. Amino acids: CASSVQAGATQYF.

The CDR3 spells CASSRSQLTLNSNQPQHF. The CDR3 nucleotides read TGCGCCAGCAGCCGATCCCAGTTAACCTTAAATAGCAATCAGCCCCAGCATTTT. This chain connects TRBV4-1 to TRBJ1-5, with D unclear. The germline V gene has CDR1 MGHRA and CDR2 YSYEKL. V lost 4 bases and J lost 0, with 19 bases in between. The CDR3 totals 18 residues.

The rearrangement joins TRBV7-2 to TRBJ1-1; 7 bases align to TRBD1. V was pared by 5 bases and J by 3 bases, with 6 bases of the junction left unmatched. The CDR3 totals 14 residues. Germline V gene sequence: CDR1 SGHTA, CDR2 FQGNSA. The CDR3 region is CASSLDRADTEAFF. The CDR3 DNA reads TGTGCCAGCAGCCTTGACAGGGCGGACACTGAAGCTTTCTTT. The whole variable domain, filled in from reference TRBV7-2 and TRBJ1-1, reads GAGVSQSPSNKVTEKGKDVELRCDPISGHTALYWYRQSLGQGLEFLIYFQGNSAPDKSGLPSDRFSAERTGGSVSTLTIQRTQQEDSAVYLCASSLDRADTEAFFGQGTRLTVV.

The V call is TRBV2, the J call TRBJ1-1; D perhaps matches TRBD1 (5 bases). The CDR3 loop spans 17 amino acids. Germline values: CDR1 SNHLY, CDR2 FYNNEI. The ends were cut back, 0 bases at V and 11 bases at J, with 25 bases in the middle. Here the CDR3 reads CASSEAFIGVSVRGAFF. In DNA form, the CDR3 reads TGTGCCAGCAGTGAAGCGTTTATCGGGGTATCTGTTCGGGGGGCTTTCTTT. Based on the CDR3 plus reference TRBV2 and TRBJ1-1, the full variable domain is EPEVTQTPSHQVTQMGQEVILRCVPISNHLYFYWYRQILGQKVEFLVSFYNNEISEKSEIFDDQFSVERPDGSNFTLKIRSTKLEDSAMYFCASSEAFIGVSVRGAFFGQGTRLTVV.

CDR3 bases: TGTGCCAGCAGGCGACAGGGGACAGATACGCAGTATTTT. It specifies CASRRQGTDTQYF. The chain has TRBV6-6 and TRBJ2-3; TRBD1 matches at 8 bases. The V gene's germline CDR1 is MNHNY and CDR2 SVGAGI (reference sequence). Trimming cost V 6 bases and J 3 bases; bases outside gene matches: 2. The CDR3 has 13 residues.

This chain connects TRBV27 to TRBJ1-3; a weak D match, TRBD1 (6 bases). V shed 4 bases and J shed 2 bases, with 12 bases lying between them. The CDR3 runs 15 residues. Germline lookup yields CDR1 MNHEY and CDR2 SMNVEV (reference sequence). CDR3 loop: CASSSGQYAGNTIYF. The DNA for the CDR3 is TGTGCCAGCAGTTCTGGACAGTACGCTGGAAACACCATATATTTT.

The chain links TRBV7-2 to TRBJ1-2; tentative D call: TRBD1 (6 bases). CDR1 and CDR2 (germline): SGHTA, FQGNSA. V was clipped by 4 bases and J by 8 bases, with 14 bases between them. This CDR3 has 13 residues. CDR3 coding DNA: TGTGCCAGCAGCTCGCAACAGGGAAGGGGCTACACCTTC. It is translated as CASSSQQGRGYTF.

The chain uses TRBV4-2 and TRBJ1-2, with 7 bases lining up with TRBD1. V lost 7 bases and J lost 1; bases outside the gene matches: 15. Germline assignment: CDR1 LGHNA and CDR2 YNFKEQ. The CDR3 covers 17 residues. In DNA, the CDR3 is TGTGCCAGCACCTACTTAGCGGGGGACAGCGATAACTATGGCTACACCTTC. Protein product: CASTYLAGDSDNYGYTF.

The chain recombines TRBV5-1 with TRBJ2-3, with 11 bases aligning to TRBD2. Trimming cost V 4 bases and J 2 bases; bases outside gene matches: 12. Germline lookup yields CDR1 SGHRS and CDR2 YFSETQ. The CDR3 is 18 residues long. The CDR3 sequence is CASSPGLAEVGVTDTQYF. CDR3 bases: TGCGCCAGCAGCCCGGGACTAGCGGAAGTTGGGGTCACAGATACGCAGTATTTT.

J is TRBJ2-2 and V is TRBV2; 8 nucleotides line up with TRBD2. V lost 6 bases, J lost 6 bases, and 12 bases stayed unmatched. Germline V lookup: CDR1 SNHLY, CDR2 FYNNEI. This CDR3 has 16 amino acids. CDR3 nucleotides: TGTGCCAGCAGGACCGGGACTAGTAATTATTCCGGGGAGCTGTTTTTT. Amino acids: CASRTGTSNYSGELFF.

The chain carries TRBV7-8 and TRBJ2-1; 7 nucleotides align to TRBD2. The CDR3 has 15 amino acids. J gave up 9 bases and V 2 bases, and 10 bases lay outside the gene matches. Germline V lookup: CDR1 SGHVS, CDR2 FQNEAQ. The chain's CDR3 is CASSLSTSGASEQFF. CDR3 DNA: TGTGCCAGCAGCTTATCGACCAGCGGGGCTAGTGAGCAGTTCTTC.

This chain links TRBV28 with TRBJ2-7; the D is unclear. This CDR3 is built from 14 residues. The V and J ends lost 3 bases and 2 bases respectively, with 11 bases between them. Germline CDR1 is MDHEN and CDR2 is SYDVKM. The CDR3 loop reads CASSFVMRTYEQYF. The CDR3, as DNA: TGTGCCAGCAGTTTCGTCATGCGGACCTACGAGCAGTACTTC.

Only a few counts were recorded for this clone. The chain employs TRBV4-3 and TRBJ1-2; D is undetermined. The CDR3 runs to 13 residues. From germline, CDR1 is LGHNA and CDR2 YSLEER. Trimming shortened V by 1 base and J by 4 bases, and 7 bases separated the two germline ends. CDR3 amino acids: CASSQVAGYGYTF. CDR3 nucleotide sequence: TGCGCCAGCAGCCAAGTCGCAGGCTATGGCTACACCTTC.

The chain couples TRBV14 to TRBJ2-7; the D gene is possibly TRBD2 (6 bases). Deletions cut 4 bases from V and 0 bases from J, with 10 bases between. The germline V gene has CDR1 SGHDN and CDR2 FVKESK. CDR3 length: 14 residues. CDR3 in DNA: TGTGCCAGCAGCCCGAGCGGGCCCTCCTACGAGCAGTACTTC. Protein sequence: CASSPSGPSYEQYF.

The chain has TRBV19 and TRBJ2-7; D is possibly TRBD1 (6 bases). The CDR3 length is 15 residues. The V end lost 2 bases, the J end lost 3 bases, and 14 bases lay between the germline ends. From germline, CDR1 is LNHDA and CDR2 SQIVND (reference sequence). CDR3 region: CASSIRGGSIYEQYF. The CDR3 coding sequence is TGTGCCAGTAGTATAAGAGGGGGTAGCATCTACGAGCAGTACTTC.

The chain is built from TRBV6-6 and TRBJ2-5, with TRBD2 as a possible D gene (5 bases). Germline CDR1 MNHNY, CDR2 SVGAGI (reference sequence). The CDR3 loop spans 14 amino acids. V was shortened by 7 bases and J by 4 bases, with 16 bases between the two germline ends. CDR3 nucleotides: TGTGCCAGCACCTACGGTAGCGTTGGAGAGACCCAGTACTTC. Translation gives CASTYGSVGETQYF.

The rearrangement uses TRBV19 and TRBJ1-2, with 8 bases identical to TRBD1. This CDR3 comprises 16 residues. CDR1 is LNHDA, CDR2 SQIVND, per germline (reference sequence). V shed 6 bases and J 5 bases; nucleotides not matched to a gene: 14. Here the CDR3 DNA reads TGTGCCAGTAGGACCTCATTGGTGGACAGGGAATATGGCTACACCTTC. Protein product: CASRTSLVDREYGYTF.

The CDR3 DNA follows: TGCGCCAGCAGCTTATATGTCACCGGGGAGCTGTTTTTT. This codes for CASSLYVTGELFF. V is TRBV5-1 and J is TRBJ2-2, with D unclear. The CDR3 has 13 residues. V was clipped by 2 bases and J by 4 bases, with 6 bases between them. From germline, CDR1 is SGHRS and CDR2 YFSETQ.

This clone was observed a single time. The rearrangement links TRBV2 to TRBJ1-3; 8 positions agree with TRBD1. Germline V gives CDR1 SNHLY, CDR2 FYNNEI. This CDR3 contains 16 residues. The ends lost 5 bases at V and 0 bases at J; junction bases unmatched: 6. The CDR3 DNA follows: TGTGCCAGCAGTCGACAGGGGTTGAGCTCTGGAAACACCATATATTTT. Its protein product is CASSRQGLSSGNTIYF.